Detailed here is one T cell receptor beta chain. What it recognizes is unknown. The data are from a study of PD-L1 blockade in urothelial cancer. Whole-study context: Specimens of blood held a median count of 141,255 T cells.

The protocol was immunoSEQ multiplex PCR, while the TCRdb copy is restricted to in-frame clones and leaves out a portion. The table lists 100,000 or so clones, approximately 91% of them singletons. Study findings and constraints: For durable-benefit patients, tumor-associated blood clones expanded more at 3 weeks.

The patients' disease, urothelial carcinoma, was locally advanced or metastatic. V was pared by 3 bases and J by 8 bases, with 16 bases between. The germline V gene encodes CDR1 SNHLY and CDR2 FYNNEI. The CDR3 has 14 amino acids. The J gene is TRBJ1-1, the V gene TRBV2; unclear D gene. Sample: PBMCs, taken around atezolizumab (anti-PD-L1) treatment. This receptor was obtained from an elderly woman with urothelial cancer. The CDR3 coding sequence is TGTGCCAGCAGTGAGGGTCGGGGTCTTTCCGAAGCTTTCTTT. Amino acid sequence: CASSEGRGLSEAFF. The full variable domain, rest sourced from reference TRBV2 and TRBJ1-1, is EPEVTQTPSHQVTQMGQEVILRCVPISNHLYFYWYRQILGQKVEFLVSFYNNEISEKSEIFDDQFSVERPDGSNFTLKIRSTKLEDSAMYFCASSEGRGLSEAFFGQGTRLTVV.